Presented here are 27 T cell receptor beta chains from one specimen sequenced in a study of cytomegalovirus exposure and HLA in healthy donors. The PCR had 60 Vbeta and 13 Jbeta primers. Assay: immunoSEQ multiplex PCR; the TCRdb copy retains only in-frame clones and omits some. The table includes under 200,000 clones, over 75% detected once. Specimen: PBMCs. The receptors shown here come from a female donor in good health and CMV-seronegative.

The J gene is TRBJ1-5, the V gene TRBV18; 10 positions match TRBD1. Germline trimming cut 3 bases from V and 7 bases from J; bases unmatched to any gene: 3. In germline, CDR1 is KGHSH, CDR2 LQKENI. CDR3 length: 14 residues. The CDR3 region is CASSPGQGRQPQHF. CDR3 coding DNA: TGTGCCAGCTCACCGGGACAGGGGAGGCAGCCCCAGCATTTT.

J is TRBJ2-5 and V is TRBV4-2; 7 nucleotides match TRBD2. This CDR3 has 14 amino acids. The germline gives CDR1 LGHNA, CDR2 YNFKEQ. Trimming removed 0 bases from V and 3 bases from J; junction bases left unmatched: 1. The CDR3 reads CASSQELAEETQYF. The CDR3 nucleotides read TGTGCCAGCAGCCAAGAGCTAGCGGAAGAGACCCAGTACTTC.

Here the CDR3 DNA reads TGTGCCAGCAGCTTCAGACAGGGGGTGAAGACCCAGTACTTC. Residues: CASSFRQGVKTQYF. This rearrangement joins TRBV7-2 to TRBJ2-5, with 9 bases that match TRBD1. CDR3 length: 14 residues. Unmatched junction bases numbered 5, after V lost 3 bases and J lost 6 bases. Germline CDR1 and CDR2: SGHTA and FQGNSA.

This clone appeared a single time. The CDR3 DNA reads as TGTGCCAGCAGTCCCCGGACAGGCCCCGGAGGAAACACCATATATTTT. It specifies CASSPRTGPGGNTIYF. The chain employs TRBV6-6 and TRBJ1-3; 7 nucleotides align to TRBD1. CDR1 and CDR2 (germline): MNHNY, SVGAGI (reference sequence). The CDR3 length is 16 residues. The trim removed 5 bases at V and 4 bases at J, leaving 11 bases unmatched.

The chain employs TRBV13 and TRBJ2-5; possible D gene TRBD2, 6 bases. CDR1 is PRHDT and CDR2 is FYEKMQ in the germline V gene (reference sequence). This CDR3 is built from 14 residues. The germline V and J ends were trimmed by 0 bases and 11 bases, with 16 bases remaining between them. CDR3 DNA: TGTGCCAGCAGCTTAGGGGCCCTCTTTCGGGAGCAGTACTTC. Translated: CASSLGALFREQYF.

This chain links TRBV13 with TRBJ2-3, with 7 nucleotides matching TRBD2. The trim removed 11 bases at V and 4 bases at J, leaving 15 bases unmatched. The CDR3 is made up of 15 amino acids. CDR1 and CDR2 (germline): PRHDT, FYEKMQ (reference sequence). This chain's CDR3 is CASEAGGRSADTQYF. In DNA form, the CDR3 reads TGTGCCTCCGAAGCGGGCGGGAGATCCGCAGATACGCAGTATTTT.

The chain employs TRBV27 and TRBJ2-1; no clear D. This CDR3 has 13 amino acids. Germline CDR1 and CDR2: MNHEY and SMNVEV (reference sequence). Trimming cost V 4 bases and J 4 bases, with 8 bases left between them. CDR3 DNA: TGTGCCAGCAGTTCAGAATCATACAATGAGCAGTTCTTC. Amino acids: CASSSESYNEQFF.

The CDR3 reads CASSLEGATDTQYF. The CDR3 nucleotides are TGCGCCAGCAGCTTGGAGGGGGCCACAGATACGCAGTATTTT. The V and J genes are TRBV5-1 and TRBJ2-3; 7 bases line up with TRBD1. Germline values: CDR1 SGHRS, CDR2 YFSETQ. The CDR3 loop spans 14 amino acids. After removal of 0 bases from V and 2 bases from J, the junction contained 0 bases not matched to a gene.

This clone was observed once. The CDR3 loop is CASSLVETYEQYF. CDR3 sequence (DNA): TGCGCCAGCAGCTTGGTAGAAACCTACGAGCAGTACTTC. This sequence joins TRBV5-1 and TRBJ2-5; D is uncertain. The J call may be in error: the DNA end matches TRBJ2-7 better. The CDR3 length is 13 residues. Germline lookup yields CDR1 SGHRS and CDR2 YFSETQ.

The genes are TRBV6-1 and TRBJ2-1, with a weak D call TRBD2 (5 bases). CDR1 is MNHNS, CDR2 SASEGT, per germline. This CDR3 contains 13 residues. Trimming cost V 7 bases and J 3 bases, with 10 bases left between them. CDR3 sequence reads: CASTTSVYNEQFF. The CDR3 DNA follows: TGTGCCAGCACCACTAGTGTCTACAATGAGCAGTTCTTC.

The CDR3 loop is CASSPRQGAGEQYF. The CDR3 nucleotides are TGTGCCAGCTCACCACGGCAGGGGGCGGGTGAGCAGTACTTC. This chain joins TRBV18 and TRBJ2-7, with 8 bases lining up with TRBD1. Trimming at V came to 1 base and at J to 7 bases, leaving 6 bases not matched to a gene. CDR1 and CDR2 from the germline V gene are KGHSH and LQKENI. This CDR3 spans 14 amino acids.

The chain's CDR3 is CASSQEGTGVPYEQYF. CDR3 nucleotide sequence: TGCGCCAGCAGCCAAGAGGGGACAGGGGTTCCTTACGAGCAGTACTTC. The gene calls are TRBV4-1 and TRBJ2-7; TRBD1 matches at 10 bases. The CDR3 has 16 amino acids. In germline, CDR1 is MGHRA, CDR2 YSYEKL. V dropped 0 bases and J dropped 4; count of bases not matched to a gene: 6.

The chain is built from TRBV7-9 and TRBJ2-4; 8 nucleotides agree with TRBD1. V shed 5 bases, J shed 0 bases, and the junction held 6 bases outside the gene matches. This CDR3 comprises 16 residues. Germline V gene sequence: CDR1 SEHNR, CDR2 FQNEAQ (reference sequence). The CDR3 protein is CASSVGTGLAKNIQYF. CDR3 sequence (DNA): TGTGCCAGCAGCGTCGGGACAGGTCTAGCCAAAAACATTCAGTACTTC.

The rearrangement joins TRBV4-1 to TRBJ2-6; TRBD2 matches at 7 bases. CDR1 is MGHRA, CDR2 YSYEKL, per germline. Trimming at V came to 4 bases and at J to 0 bases, leaving 9 bases not matched to a gene. The CDR3 has 18 residues. The CDR3: CASSPGGGPSSGANVLTF. For the CDR3, the DNA is TGCGCCAGCAGCCCCGGGGGAGGGCCTAGCTCTGGGGCCAACGTCCTGACTTTC.

This chain joins TRBV4-1 and TRBJ1-4, with TRBD1 as a possible D gene (5 bases). The CDR3 is 14 amino acids. The germline V gene has CDR1 MGHRA and CDR2 YSYEKL. Deletions cut 2 bases from V and 2 bases from J, with 6 bases between. CDR3 protein: CASSQKGTNEKLFF. The CDR3 nucleotides read TGCGCCAGCAGCCAAAAGGGGACTAATGAAAAACTGTTTTTT.

This sequence joins TRBV7-2 and TRBJ2-3; D gene uncertain. The CDR3 contains 15 residues. The V and J ends lost 4 bases and 4 bases respectively, with 15 bases between them. Looked up from germline, CDR1 is SGHTA and CDR2 is FQGNSA. The CDR3 spells CASSSPGVAADTQYF. The CDR3 nucleotides are TGTGCCAGCAGCTCCCCCGGAGTAGCCGCAGATACGCAGTATTTT.

This clone turned up a few times. This chain joins TRBV5-8 and TRBJ2-1; D is undetermined. Deletions cut 0 bases from V and 4 bases from J, with 8 bases between. The CDR3 length is 14 residues. Germline loops: CDR1 SGHTS, CDR2 YDEGEE. The CDR3 sequence: CASSLGLAYNEQFF. In nucleotides, the CDR3 is TGTGCCAGCAGCTTGGGACTCGCATACAATGAGCAGTTCTTC.

This rearrangement joins TRBV14 to TRBJ1-3; possibly TRBD1 for D (6 bases). Deletions cut 4 bases from V and 2 bases from J, with 12 bases between. The CDR3 has 15 amino acids. Germline V gives CDR1 SGHDN, CDR2 FVKESK. The CDR3 DNA sequence: TGTGCCAGCAGCCGGCGACAGGTCCCTGGAAACACCATATATTTT. It translates to CASSRRQVPGNTIYF. The variable domain in full, with the rest retrieved from reference TRBV14 and TRBJ1-3, is EAGVTQFPSHSVIEKGQTVTLRCDPISGHDNLYWYRRVMGKEIKFLLHFVKESKQDESGMPNNRFLAERTGGTYSTLKVQPAELEDSGVYFCASSRRQVPGNTIYFGEGSWLTVV.

J is TRBJ1-2 and V is TRBV5-1; the match to TRBD1 covers 10 bases. Germline trimming cut 4 bases from V and 6 bases from J; bases unmatched to any gene: 3. The CDR3 is 13 residues long. Germline lookup yields CDR1 SGHRS and CDR2 YFSETQ. CDR3 in amino acids: CASSDGTGDGYTF. CDR3 DNA: TGCGCCAGCAGCGACGGGACAGGGGATGGCTACACCTTC.

This chain joins TRBV7-3 and TRBJ2-1; TRBD1 aligns across 8 bases. This CDR3 comprises 15 residues. V lost 0 bases, J lost 8 bases, and 6 bases stayed unmatched. Germline values: CDR1 SGHTA, CDR2 FQGTGA. CDR3 DNA sequence: TGTGCCAGCAGCTTAACTGTGGACAGGGTCCATGAGCAGTTCTTC. Amino acids: CASSLTVDRVHEQFF.

The rearrangement links TRBV13 to TRBJ2-7; 14 nucleotides line up with TRBD2. This CDR3 region has 16 residues. V lost 5 bases to trimming and J lost 3 bases; unmatched junction nucleotides: 6. Germline V CDR1 and CDR2: PRHDT, FYEKMQ (reference sequence). CDR3 protein: CASSTRTSGRIYEQYF. The CDR3 DNA is TGTGCCAGCAGCACCCGGACTAGCGGGAGGATCTACGAGCAGTACTTC.

The rearrangement links TRBV21-1 to TRBJ1-2; the tabulated D call, TRBD1, remains unverified against the DNA. TRBV21-1 corresponds to a pseudogene. The CDR3 consists of 16 residues. CDR3 DNA sequence: TGTGCCAGCAGCAAAGACAAGGGACAGGGGAACTATGGCTACACCTTC. This translates into CASSKDKGQGNYGYTF.

This sequence joins TRBV9 and TRBJ2-7, with a possible D match to TRBD2 (5 bases). This CDR3 region has 15 residues. Germline values: CDR1 SGDLS, CDR2 YYNGEE. Trimming pared 0 bases from V and 4 bases from J, leaving 14 bases between. The DNA for the CDR3 is TGTGCCAGCAGCGTAGGTCAGAGGGCCCCGTACGAGCAGTACTTC. Its translation: CASSVGQRAPYEQYF. The whole variable domain, filled in from reference TRBV9 and TRBJ2-7, reads DSGVTQTPKHLITATGQRVTLRCSPRSGDLSVYWYQQSLDQGLQFLIQYYNGEERAKGNILERFSAQQFPDLHSELNLSSLELGDSALYFCASSVGQRAPYEQYFGPGTRLTVT.

This sequence joins TRBV9 and TRBJ2-2, with 8 bases identical to TRBD2. The length of the CDR3 is 15 residues. Germline-derived CDR1 and CDR2 are SGDLS and YYNGEE. Trimming at V came to 4 bases and at J to 4 bases, leaving 6 bases not matched to a gene. The CDR3 region has the DNA TGTGCCAGCAGCCGTTTAGCGGGGAGCACCGGGGAGCTGTTTTTT. Translation gives CASSRLAGSTGELFF.

In this sample, this clone turned up once. The V call is TRBV19, the J call TRBJ2-2; D is undetermined. Germline V gene lookup returns CDR1 LNHDA and CDR2 SQIVND (reference sequence). This CDR3 contains 12 residues. Trimming left V 5 bases short and J 7 bases short, with 8 bases between. DNA for the CDR3: TGTGCCAGTAGTGTTCAGGACGGGGAGCTGTTTTTT. This codes for CASSVQDGELFF.

This clone appeared once. V usage is TRBV4-3 and J usage is TRBJ1-2, with D uncertain. Germline CDR1 and CDR2: LGHNA and YSLEER. Trimming shortened V by 0 bases and J by 4 bases, and 9 bases separated the two germline ends. The CDR3 is 14 amino acids. This CDR3 reads CASSQDFNSYGYTF. The CDR3 nucleotides read TGCGCCAGCAGCCAAGATTTCAACAGCTATGGCTACACCTTC.

The V and J genes are TRBV6-5 and TRBJ2-7; D may be TRBD2 (5 bases). Trimming left V 7 bases short and J 2 bases short, with 15 bases between. Germline CDR1 reads MNHEY; CDR2 reads SVGAGI. This CDR3 has 14 amino acids. The CDR3 DNA is TGTGCCAGCAAAGGAACCGGGAACCCCTACGAGCAGTACTTC. This gives the protein CASKGTGNPYEQYF.